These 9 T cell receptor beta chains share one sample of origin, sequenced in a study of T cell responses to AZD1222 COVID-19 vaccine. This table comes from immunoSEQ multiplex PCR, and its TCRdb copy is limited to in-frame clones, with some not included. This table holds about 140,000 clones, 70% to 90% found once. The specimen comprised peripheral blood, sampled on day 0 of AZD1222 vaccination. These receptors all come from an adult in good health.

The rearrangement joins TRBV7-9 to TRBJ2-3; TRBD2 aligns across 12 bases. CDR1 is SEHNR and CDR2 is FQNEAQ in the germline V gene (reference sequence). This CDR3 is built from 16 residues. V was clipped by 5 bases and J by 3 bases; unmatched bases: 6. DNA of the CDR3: TGTGCCAGCAGCCTAACCGGGACTAGCGGGACAGATACGCAGTATTTT. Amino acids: CASSLTGTSGTDTQYF.

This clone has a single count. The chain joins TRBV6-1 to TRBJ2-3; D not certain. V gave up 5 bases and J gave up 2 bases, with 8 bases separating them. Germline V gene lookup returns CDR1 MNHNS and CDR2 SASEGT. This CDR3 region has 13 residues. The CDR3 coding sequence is TGTGCCAGCAGTTCTGTGAACACAGATACGCAGTATTTT. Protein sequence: CASSSVNTDTQYF.

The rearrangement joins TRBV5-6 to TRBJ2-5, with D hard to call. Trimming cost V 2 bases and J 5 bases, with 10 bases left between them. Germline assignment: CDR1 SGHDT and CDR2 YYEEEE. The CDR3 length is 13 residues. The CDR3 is CASSFRTEETQYF. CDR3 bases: TGTGCCAGCAGCTTTCGGACCGAGGAGACCCAGTACTTC.

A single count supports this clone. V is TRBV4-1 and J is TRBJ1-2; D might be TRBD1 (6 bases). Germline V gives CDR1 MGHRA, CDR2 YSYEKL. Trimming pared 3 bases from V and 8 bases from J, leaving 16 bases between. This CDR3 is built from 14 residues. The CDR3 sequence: CASSQVFRTDGYTF. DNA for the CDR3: TGCGCCAGCAGCCAGGTATTTCGGACAGACGGCTACACCTTC.

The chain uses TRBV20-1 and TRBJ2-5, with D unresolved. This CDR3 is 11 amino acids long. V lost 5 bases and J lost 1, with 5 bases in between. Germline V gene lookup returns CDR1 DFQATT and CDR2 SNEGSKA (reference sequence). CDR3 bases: TGCAGTGCTCGGTCCCAAGAGACCCAGTACTTC. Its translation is CSARSQETQYF.

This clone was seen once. The CDR3 spells CASSVGVISGNTIYF. The CDR3 nucleotides are TGTGCCAGCAGCGTAGGAGTCATCTCTGGAAACACCATATATTTT. The chain has TRBV9 and TRBJ1-3; D is unclear. The V and J ends lost 0 bases and 0 bases respectively, with 7 bases between them. The CDR3 runs 15 residues. The germline CDR1 and CDR2 sequences are SGDLS and YYNGEE.

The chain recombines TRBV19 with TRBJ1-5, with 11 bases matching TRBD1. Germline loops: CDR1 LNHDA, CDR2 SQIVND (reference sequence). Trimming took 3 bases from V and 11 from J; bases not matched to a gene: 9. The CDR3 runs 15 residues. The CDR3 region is CASSIGQGAPGSQHF. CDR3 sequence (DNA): TGTGCCAGTAGTATTGGACAGGGGGCTCCCGGGTCCCAGCATTTT. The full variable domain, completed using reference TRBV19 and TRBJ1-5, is DGGITQSPKYLFRKEGQNVTLSCEQNLNHDAMYWYRQDPGQGLRLIYYSQIVNDFQKGDIAEGYSVSREKKESFPLTVTSAQKNPTAFYLCASSIGQGAPGSQHFGDGTRLSIL.

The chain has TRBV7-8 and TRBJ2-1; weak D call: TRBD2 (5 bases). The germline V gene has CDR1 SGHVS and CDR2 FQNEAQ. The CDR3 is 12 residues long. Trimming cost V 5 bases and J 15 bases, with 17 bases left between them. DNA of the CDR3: TGTGCCAGCAGCCGATCGGACTGGGATCGGTTCTTC. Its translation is CASSRSDWDRFF.

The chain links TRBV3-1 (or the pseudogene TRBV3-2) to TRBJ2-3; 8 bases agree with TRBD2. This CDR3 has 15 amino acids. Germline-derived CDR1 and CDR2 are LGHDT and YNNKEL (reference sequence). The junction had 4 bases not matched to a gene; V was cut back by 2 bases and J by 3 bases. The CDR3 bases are TGTGCCAGCAGCCAAAGTCGGGGGGGGACAGATACGCAGTATTTT. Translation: CASSQSRGGTDTQYF.